The table lists the clone carrying this TCR beta chain with a count of one. Original data processing: Nucleated cell number was recorded as an estimate derived from reference gene primer amplification. Only in-frame clones appear in the TCRdb table, and some are missing; sequencing was by immunoSEQ multiplex PCR. V, J and clone size were drawn from that table, and D and trimming were deduced from the DNA. Among about 98,000 clones listed, around nine tenths were seen once. This entry belongs to a study of blood T cell repertoires in COVID-19. The wider study: Specimens from acute and convalescent COVID-19 originated in the United States, Italy and Spain. From T cells, B-cell-depleted T cells, or PBMCs came the material, which was cDNA or gDNA.

This CDR3 has 16 residues. Trimming cost V 5 bases and J 10 bases; bases outside gene matches: 9. Looked up from germline, CDR1 is LGHDT and CDR2 is YNNKEL (reference sequence). The chain recombines TRBV3-1 (or the pseudogene TRBV3-2) with TRBJ2-1; 15 bases fit TRBD2. The sequencing input was peripheral blood. The clonotype comes from a man aged 50 or older with active or convalescent COVID-19. CDR3 amino acids: CASSGTSGGPGSEQFF. In DNA form, the CDR3 reads TGTGCCAGCAGCGGGACTAGCGGGGGGCCGGGAAGCGAGCAGTTCTTC.